One and the same sample provided the 14 T cell receptor beta chains below, sequenced in a study of blood T cells in healthy people across ages. It was with a sample-barcoded 5' primer and a J-beta primer mix that a second PCR of about 7 to 12 cycles was run. TCRdb processed the 5' RACE reads anew with MiXCR; each CDR3 protein has one entry. This sample carries 650,000 to 1,000,000 distinct CDR3 sequences, about 36% of them seen once, and the ten largest clones take approximately 12%. The specimen sequenced was blood. Receptors originate from a man between 18 and 35 years old in good health.

This chain joins TRBV4-3 and TRBJ1-6; D ambiguous. This CDR3 contains 16 residues. Germline CDR1 reads LGHNA; CDR2 reads YSLEER. Trimming removed 0 bases at V and 5 bases at J, with 11 bases between. Here the CDR3 DNA reads TGCGCCAGCAGCCAAGATAGGGTCGCACATAATTCACCCCTCCACTTT. It encodes CASSQDRVAHNSPLHF.

Only a few counts were recorded for this clonotype. The rearrangement uses TRBV29-1 and TRBJ2-3, with D tentatively TRBD2 (6 bases). Germline V gives CDR1 SQVTM, CDR2 ANQGSEA. This CDR3 region has 14 residues. The V gene lost 6 bases and the J gene lost 5 bases, with 18 bases spanning the gap. The CDR3 sequence is CSVGKWGVVDTQYF. Written as DNA, the CDR3 is TGCAGCGTCGGAAAATGGGGGGTGGTAGATACGCAGTATTTT.

This rearrangement joins TRBV6-6 to TRBJ2-5; 10 nucleotides line up with TRBD2. Unmatched junction bases numbered 5, after V lost 4 bases and J lost 3 bases. Per the germline V gene, CDR1 is MNHNY and CDR2 is SVGAGI (reference sequence). CDR3 length: 15 residues. The CDR3 loop is CASSSPGLAKETQYF. The CDR3 DNA reads as TGTGCCAGCAGTTCACCGGGACTAGCGAAAGAGACCCAGTACTTC.

V is TRBV25-1 and J is TRBJ2-3, with D perhaps matching TRBD1 (6 bases). This CDR3 is built from 14 residues. The V end lost 3 bases, the J end lost 5 bases, and 12 bases lay between the germline ends. Germline V CDR1 and CDR2: MGHDK, SYGVNS. The CDR3 region has the DNA TGTGCCAGCAGTGATATTGGGGGCCGAGATACGCAGTATTTT. Its protein is CASSDIGGRDTQYF.

This clonotype was observed at least ten times. The chain joins TRBV12-3 or TRBV12-4 to TRBJ2-7, with D uncertain. Trimming removed 6 bases at V and 3 bases at J, with 9 bases between. The CDR3 runs to 12 residues. CDR3 bases: TGTGCCAGCAGCTTATCGGGCTACGAGCAGTACTTC. It yields the protein CASSLSGYEQYF.

This clonotype was detected only a few times. The chain recombines TRBV7-2 with TRBJ2-7; 11 bases match TRBD1. Germline lookup yields CDR1 SGHTA and CDR2 FQGNSA. V dropped 1 base and J dropped 4; count of bases not matched to a gene: 3. The CDR3 is 15 residues long. The CDR3 sequence: CASSLVRDRGYEQYF. DNA for the CDR3: TGTGCCAGCAGCTTAGTACGGGACAGGGGGTACGAGCAGTACTTC.

This clonotype was observed a handful of times. The chain's CDR3 is CASSANGAGGTSTDTQYF. The CDR3 nucleotides are TGTGCCAGCAGCGCCAATGGGGCGGGGGGAACTAGCACAGATACGCAGTATTTT. The J gene is TRBJ2-3, the V gene TRBV9; TRBD2 agrees at 8 bases. CDR3 length: 18 amino acids. The junction had 12 bases not matched to a gene; V was cut back by 3 bases and J by 0 bases. Per germline, CDR1 SGDLS and CDR2 YYNGEE.

This clonotype has at least ten counts. The chain uses TRBV10-3 and TRBJ1-6; D not resolved. The germline V gene encodes CDR1 ENHRY and CDR2 SYGVKD. This CDR3 is 14 amino acids long. V lost 4 bases, J lost 5 bases, and 9 bases lay in between. CDR3 DNA: TGTGCCATCAGTGTCAGAGCAGATAATTCACCCCTCCACTTT. It yields the protein CAISVRADNSPLHF.

This clonotype was detected many times. The rearrangement links TRBV7-2 to TRBJ2-1, with D hard to call. The CDR3 has 16 residues. The V gene lost 3 bases and the J gene lost 0 bases, with 12 bases spanning the gap. Germline-derived CDR1 and CDR2 are SGHTA and FQGNSA. The CDR3 DNA sequence: TGTGCCAGCAGCTTCAATAGCCGGAGCTCCTACAATGAGCAGTTCTTC. It is translated as CASSFNSRSSYNEQFF.

The V and J genes are TRBV20-1 and TRBJ2-2; D assignment may be TRBD1 or TRBD2 (5 bases each). Trimming pared 5 bases from V and 0 bases from J, leaving 16 bases between. The CDR3 loop spans 16 amino acids. The germline gives CDR1 DFQATT, CDR2 SNEGSKA (reference sequence). The CDR3 loop is CSARPPGSPNTGELFF. The DNA of the CDR3 is TGCAGTGCTCGTCCCCCAGGGAGCCCGAACACCGGGGAGCTGTTTTTT.

This sequence joins TRBV20-1 and TRBJ2-2; 12 nucleotides agree with TRBD1. The CDR3 has 14 residues. Germline trimming cut 3 bases from V and 6 bases from J; bases unmatched to any gene: 2. Per germline, CDR1 DFQATT and CDR2 SNEGSKA (reference sequence). The CDR3 DNA is TGCAGTGCTAGCGGGACAGGGGGCGCCGGGGAGCTGTTTTTT. Protein: CSASGTGGAGELFF.

The chain links TRBV5-6 to TRBJ2-7, with D possibly being TRBD1 (6 bases). The germline V gene encodes CDR1 SGHDT and CDR2 YYEEEE. The CDR3 is 18 amino acids. V shed 1 base and J shed 7 bases, with 27 bases lying between them. CDR3 bases: TGTGCCAGCAGCTTGCTCTTAAAGTGGACAGACGGAATTGGGGAGCAGTACTTC. This sequence encodes CASSLLLKWTDGIGEQYF.

The chain couples TRBV7-2 to TRBJ1-1, with unresolved D. Germline V gene sequence: CDR1 SGHTA, CDR2 FQGNSA. V was clipped by 5 bases and J by 7 bases, with 17 bases between them. This CDR3 has 14 residues. CDR3 protein: CASSPTLDGIEAFF. The CDR3 DNA follows: TGTGCCAGCAGCCCAACTTTGGACGGGATTGAAGCTTTCTTT.

The V gene is TRBV6-1, the J gene TRBJ1-6, with D perhaps matching TRBD1 (6 bases). From germline, CDR1 is MNHNS and CDR2 SASEGT. Trimming stripped 5 bases from V and 7 bases from J, with 21 bases between. This CDR3 is built from 17 residues. CDR3 DNA: TGTGCCAGCAGTAACGCGCGGGGGGCAGGGGCAAATTCACCCCTCCACTTT. It codes for CASSNARGAGANSPLHF.